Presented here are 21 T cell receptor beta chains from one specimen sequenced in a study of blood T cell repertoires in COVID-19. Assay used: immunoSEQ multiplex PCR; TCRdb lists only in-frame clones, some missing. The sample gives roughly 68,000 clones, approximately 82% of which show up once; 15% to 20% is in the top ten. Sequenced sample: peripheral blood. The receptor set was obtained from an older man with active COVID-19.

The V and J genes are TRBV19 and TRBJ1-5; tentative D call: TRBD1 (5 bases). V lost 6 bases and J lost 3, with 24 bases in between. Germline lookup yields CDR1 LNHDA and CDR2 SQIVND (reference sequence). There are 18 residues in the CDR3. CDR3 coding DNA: TGTGCCAGTAGAACAGGACGGCCGTTTGATATATCCAATCAGCCCCAGCATTTT. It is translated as CASRTGRPFDISNQPQHF.

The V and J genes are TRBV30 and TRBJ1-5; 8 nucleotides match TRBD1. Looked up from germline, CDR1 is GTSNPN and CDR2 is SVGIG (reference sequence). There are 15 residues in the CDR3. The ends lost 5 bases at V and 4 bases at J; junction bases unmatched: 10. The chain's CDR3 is CAWRRAGQANQPQHF. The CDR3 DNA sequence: TGTGCCTGGCGGCGCGCGGGACAGGCGAATCAGCCCCAGCATTTT.

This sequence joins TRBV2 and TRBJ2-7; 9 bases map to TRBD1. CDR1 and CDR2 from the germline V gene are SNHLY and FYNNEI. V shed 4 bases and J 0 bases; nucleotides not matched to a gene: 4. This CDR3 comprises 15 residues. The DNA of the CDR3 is TGTGCCAGCAGTGGTGAGACAGGGGGCTCCTACGAGCAGTACTTC. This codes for CASSGETGGSYEQYF. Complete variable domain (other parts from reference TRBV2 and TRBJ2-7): EPEVTQTPSHQVTQMGQEVILRCVPISNHLYFYWYRQILGQKVEFLVSFYNNEISEKSEIFDDQFSVERPDGSNFTLKIRSTKLEDSAMYFCASSGETGGSYEQYFGPGTRLTVT.

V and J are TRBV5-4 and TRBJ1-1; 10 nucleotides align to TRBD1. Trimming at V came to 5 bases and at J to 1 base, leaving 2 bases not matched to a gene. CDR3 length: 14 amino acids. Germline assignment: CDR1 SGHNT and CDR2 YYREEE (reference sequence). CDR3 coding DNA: TGTGCCAGCAGGACAGGGGGCTGGAACACTGAAGCTTTCTTT. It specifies CASRTGGWNTEAFF.

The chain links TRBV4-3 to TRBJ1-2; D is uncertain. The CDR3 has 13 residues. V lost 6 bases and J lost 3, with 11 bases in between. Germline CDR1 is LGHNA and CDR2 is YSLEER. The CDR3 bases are TGCGCCAGCAGTCCACAGTCATACTATGGCTACACCTTC. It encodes CASSPQSYYGYTF.

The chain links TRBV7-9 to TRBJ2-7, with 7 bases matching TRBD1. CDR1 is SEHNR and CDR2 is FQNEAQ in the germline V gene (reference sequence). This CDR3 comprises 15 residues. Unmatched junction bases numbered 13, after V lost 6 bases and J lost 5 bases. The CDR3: CASSHITTGPNEQYF. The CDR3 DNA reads TGTGCCAGCAGTCACATCACGACAGGGCCTAACGAGCAGTACTTC.

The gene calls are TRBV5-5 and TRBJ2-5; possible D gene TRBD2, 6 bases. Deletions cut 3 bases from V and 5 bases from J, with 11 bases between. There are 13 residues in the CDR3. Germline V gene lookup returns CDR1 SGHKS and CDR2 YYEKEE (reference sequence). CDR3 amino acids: CASSWAGHETQYF. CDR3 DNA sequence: TGTGCCAGCAGCTGGGCGGGGCACGAGACCCAGTACTTC.

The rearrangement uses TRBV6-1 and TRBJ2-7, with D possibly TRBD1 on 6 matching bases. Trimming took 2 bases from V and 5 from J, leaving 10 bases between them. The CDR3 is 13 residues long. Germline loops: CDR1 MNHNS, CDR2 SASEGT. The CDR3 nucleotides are TGTGCCAGCAGTGAATACAACAGGGACGAGCAGTACTTC. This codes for CASSEYNRDEQYF.

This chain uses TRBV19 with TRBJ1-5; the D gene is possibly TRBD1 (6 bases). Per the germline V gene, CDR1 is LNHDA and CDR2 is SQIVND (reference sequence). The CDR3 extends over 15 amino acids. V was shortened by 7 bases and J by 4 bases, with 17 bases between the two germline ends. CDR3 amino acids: CASTGGGGMNQPQHF. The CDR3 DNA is TGTGCCAGTACTGGGGGAGGGGGTATGAATCAGCCCCAGCATTTT.

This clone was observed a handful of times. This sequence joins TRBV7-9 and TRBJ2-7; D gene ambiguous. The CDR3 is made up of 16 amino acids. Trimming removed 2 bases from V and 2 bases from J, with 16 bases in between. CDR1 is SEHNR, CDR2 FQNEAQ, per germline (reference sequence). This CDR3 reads CASSLKAQFTTYEQYF. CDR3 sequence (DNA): TGTGCCAGCAGCTTAAAAGCCCAATTCACTACCTACGAGCAGTACTTC.

CDR3 residues: CASSFERGGNYEQYF. The DNA for the CDR3 is TGTGCCAGCAGCTTTGAGCGGGGGGGAAACTACGAGCAGTACTTC. The rearrangement links TRBV5-4 to TRBJ2-7, with TRBD2 matching over 10 bases. Trimming removed 2 bases from V and 3 bases from J; junction bases left unmatched: 5. The germline CDR1 and CDR2 sequences are SGHNT and YYREEE (reference sequence). The CDR3 is 15 residues long.

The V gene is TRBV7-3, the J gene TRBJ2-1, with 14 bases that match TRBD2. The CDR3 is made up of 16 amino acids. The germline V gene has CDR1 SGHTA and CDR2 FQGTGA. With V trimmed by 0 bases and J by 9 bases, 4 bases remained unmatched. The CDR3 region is CASSLTGTSGSREQFF. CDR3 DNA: TGTGCCAGCAGCTTAACTGGGACTAGCGGGAGCCGTGAGCAGTTCTTC.

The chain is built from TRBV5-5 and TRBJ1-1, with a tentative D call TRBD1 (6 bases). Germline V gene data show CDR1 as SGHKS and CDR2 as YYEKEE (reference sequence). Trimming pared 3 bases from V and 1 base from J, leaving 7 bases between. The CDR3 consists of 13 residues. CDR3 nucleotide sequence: TGTGCCAGCAGCTGGGGACAGAACACTGAAGCTTTCTTT. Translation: CASSWGQNTEAFF.

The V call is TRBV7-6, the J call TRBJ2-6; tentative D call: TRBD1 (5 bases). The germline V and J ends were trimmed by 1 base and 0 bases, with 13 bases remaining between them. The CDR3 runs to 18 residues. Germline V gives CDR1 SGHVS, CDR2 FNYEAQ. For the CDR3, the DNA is TGTGCCAGCAGCTTAGACCTTAGAAGGGGCTCTGGGGCCAACGTCCTGACTTTC. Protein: CASSLDLRRGSGANVLTF.

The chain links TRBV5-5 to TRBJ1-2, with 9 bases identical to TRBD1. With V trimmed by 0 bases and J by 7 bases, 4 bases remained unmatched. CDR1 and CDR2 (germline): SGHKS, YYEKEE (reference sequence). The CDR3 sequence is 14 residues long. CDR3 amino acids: CASSLAQGAGGYTF. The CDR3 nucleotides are TGTGCCAGCAGCTTGGCACAGGGGGCCGGTGGCTACACCTTC.

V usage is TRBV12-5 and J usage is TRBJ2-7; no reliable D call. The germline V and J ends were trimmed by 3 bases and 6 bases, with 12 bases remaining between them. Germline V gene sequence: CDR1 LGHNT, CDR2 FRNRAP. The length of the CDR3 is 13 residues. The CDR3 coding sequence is TGTGCTAGTGGTTTTAAGGCCCCGGGCGAGCAGTACTTC. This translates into CASGFKAPGEQYF.

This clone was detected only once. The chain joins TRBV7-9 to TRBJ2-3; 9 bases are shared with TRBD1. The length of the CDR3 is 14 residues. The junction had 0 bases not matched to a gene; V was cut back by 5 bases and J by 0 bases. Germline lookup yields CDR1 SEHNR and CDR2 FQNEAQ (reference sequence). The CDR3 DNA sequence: TGTGCCAGCAGCGGGACAGGGAGCACAGATACGCAGTATTTT. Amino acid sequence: CASSGTGSTDTQYF.

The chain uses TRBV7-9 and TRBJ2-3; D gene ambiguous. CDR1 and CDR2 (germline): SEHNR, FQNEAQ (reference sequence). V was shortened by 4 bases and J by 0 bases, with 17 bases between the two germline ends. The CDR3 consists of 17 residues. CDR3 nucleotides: TGTGCCAGCAGCTCCTCGTCTGAGATTTCTAGCACAGATACGCAGTATTTT. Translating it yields CASSSSSEISSTDTQYF.

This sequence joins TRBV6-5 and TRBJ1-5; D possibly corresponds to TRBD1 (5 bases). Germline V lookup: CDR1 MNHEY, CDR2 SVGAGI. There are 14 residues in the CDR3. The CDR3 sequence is CGGGGGTGGQPQHF. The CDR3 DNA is TGTGGAGGCGGCGGTGGAACCGGGGGACAGCCCCAGCATTTT.

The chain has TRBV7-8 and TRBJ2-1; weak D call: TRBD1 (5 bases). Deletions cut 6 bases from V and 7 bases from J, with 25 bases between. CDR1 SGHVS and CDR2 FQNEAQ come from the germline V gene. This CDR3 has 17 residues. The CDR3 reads CASSQTYGAHPQNEQFF. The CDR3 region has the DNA TGTGCCAGCAGTCAGACGTATGGGGCCCACCCTCAAAATGAGCAGTTCTTC. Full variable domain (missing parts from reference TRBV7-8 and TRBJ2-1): GAGVSQSPRYKVAKRGQDVALRCDPISGHVSLFWYQQALGQGPEFLTYFQNEAQLDKSGLPSDRFFAERPEGSVSTLKIQRTQQEDSAVYLCASSQTYGAHPQNEQFFGPGTRLTVL.

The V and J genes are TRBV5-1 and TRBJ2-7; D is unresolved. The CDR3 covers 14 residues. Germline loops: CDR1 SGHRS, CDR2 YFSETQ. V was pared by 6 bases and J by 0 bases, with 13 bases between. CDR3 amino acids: CASTWFSGSYEQYF. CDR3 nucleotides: TGCGCCAGCACCTGGTTTTCGGGCTCCTACGAGCAGTACTTC.